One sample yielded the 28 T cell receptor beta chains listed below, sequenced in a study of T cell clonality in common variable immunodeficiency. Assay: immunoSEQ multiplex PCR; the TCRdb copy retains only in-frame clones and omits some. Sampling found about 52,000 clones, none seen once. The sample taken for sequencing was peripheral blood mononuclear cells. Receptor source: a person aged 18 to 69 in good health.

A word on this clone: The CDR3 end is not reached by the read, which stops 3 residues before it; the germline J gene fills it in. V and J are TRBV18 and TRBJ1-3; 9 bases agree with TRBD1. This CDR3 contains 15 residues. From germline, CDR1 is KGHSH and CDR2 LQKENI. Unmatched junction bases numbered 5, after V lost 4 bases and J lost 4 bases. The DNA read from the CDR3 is TGTGCCAGCTCACAAGGGACAGGGAAAGGAAACACC. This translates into CASSQGTGKGNT. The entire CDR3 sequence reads CASSQGTGKGNTIYF.

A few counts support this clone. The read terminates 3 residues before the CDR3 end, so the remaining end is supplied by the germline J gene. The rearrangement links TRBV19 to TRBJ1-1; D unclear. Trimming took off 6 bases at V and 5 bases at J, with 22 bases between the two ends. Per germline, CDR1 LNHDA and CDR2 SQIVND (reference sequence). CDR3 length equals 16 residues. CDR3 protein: CASRIGPQAPATEAFF. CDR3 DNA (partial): TGTGCCAGTAGAATTGGTCCTCAGGCCCCAGCTACTGAA.

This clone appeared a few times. The CDR3 DNA, read in part, is TGTGCCAGCAGTGGACTCGCGGGCGGTGAGGATGAG. Encoded protein: CASSGLAGGEDE. The complete CDR3 sequence is CASSGLAGGEDEQFF. The V call is TRBV6-1, the J call TRBJ2-1; D perhaps matches TRBD2 (5 bases). The sequence runs out 3 residues before the end of the CDR3; the remainder is reconstructed from the germline J gene. Germline V CDR1 and CDR2: MNHNS, SASEGT. The CDR3 extends over 15 amino acids. V shed 4 bases and J shed 8 bases, with 18 bases lying between them.

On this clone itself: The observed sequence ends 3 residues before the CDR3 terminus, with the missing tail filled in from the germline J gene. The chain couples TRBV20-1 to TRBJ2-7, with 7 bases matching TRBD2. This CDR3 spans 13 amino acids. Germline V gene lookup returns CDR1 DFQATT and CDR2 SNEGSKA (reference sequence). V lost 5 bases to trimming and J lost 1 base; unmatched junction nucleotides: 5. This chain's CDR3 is CSAPPSGSYEQYF. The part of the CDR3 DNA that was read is TGCAGTGCTCCTCCTAGCGGATCCTACGAG.

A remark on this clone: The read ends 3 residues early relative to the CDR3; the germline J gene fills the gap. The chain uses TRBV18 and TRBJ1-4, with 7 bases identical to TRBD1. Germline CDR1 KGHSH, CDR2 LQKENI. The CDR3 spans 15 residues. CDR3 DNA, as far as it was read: TGTGCCAGCTCACCATCGGGACAGAGAGCTTCACCA. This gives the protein CASSPSGQRASP. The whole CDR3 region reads CASSPSGQRASPLFF.

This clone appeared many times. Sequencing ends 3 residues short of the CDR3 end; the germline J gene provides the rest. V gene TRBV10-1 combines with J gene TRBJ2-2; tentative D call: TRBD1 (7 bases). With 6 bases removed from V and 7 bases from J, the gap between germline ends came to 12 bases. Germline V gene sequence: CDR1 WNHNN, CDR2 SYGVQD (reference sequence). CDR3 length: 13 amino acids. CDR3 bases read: TGCGCCAGCAGGCCAGGGGGAGGCGGGGAG. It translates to CASRPGGGGE. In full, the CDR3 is CASRPGGGGELFF.

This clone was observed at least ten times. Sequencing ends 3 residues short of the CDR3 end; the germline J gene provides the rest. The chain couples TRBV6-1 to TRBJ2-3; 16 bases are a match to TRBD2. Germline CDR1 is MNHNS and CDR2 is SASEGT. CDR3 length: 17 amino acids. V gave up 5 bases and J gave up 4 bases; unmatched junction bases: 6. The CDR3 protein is CASSQGTSGGAADTQYF. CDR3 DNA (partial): TGTGCCAGCAGTCAAGGGACTAGCGGGGGGGCCGCAGATACG.

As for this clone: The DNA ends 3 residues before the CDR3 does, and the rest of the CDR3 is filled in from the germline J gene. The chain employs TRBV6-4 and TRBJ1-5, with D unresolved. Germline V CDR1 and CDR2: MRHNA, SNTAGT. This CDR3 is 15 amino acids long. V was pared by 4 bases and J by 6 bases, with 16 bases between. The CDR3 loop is CASSVYAGLTQPQHF. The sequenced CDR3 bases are TGTGCCAGCAGTGTATACGCGGGGTTGACTCAGCCC.

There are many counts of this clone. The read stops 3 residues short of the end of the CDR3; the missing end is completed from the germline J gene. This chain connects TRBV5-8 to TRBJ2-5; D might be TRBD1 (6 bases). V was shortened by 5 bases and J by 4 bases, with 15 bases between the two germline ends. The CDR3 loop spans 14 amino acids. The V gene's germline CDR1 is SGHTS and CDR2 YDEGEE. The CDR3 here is CASSRTGYRETQYF. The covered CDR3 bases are TGTGCCAGCAGTCGAACAGGGTATCGAGAGACC.

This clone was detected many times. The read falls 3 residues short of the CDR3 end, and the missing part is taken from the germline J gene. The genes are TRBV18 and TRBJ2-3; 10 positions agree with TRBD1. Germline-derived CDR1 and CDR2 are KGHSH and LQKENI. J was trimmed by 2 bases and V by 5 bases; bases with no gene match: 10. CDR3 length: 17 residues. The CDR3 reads CASSLDRGVTSTDTQYF. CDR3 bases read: TGTGCCAGCTCATTGGACAGGGGGGTAACATCCACAGATACG.

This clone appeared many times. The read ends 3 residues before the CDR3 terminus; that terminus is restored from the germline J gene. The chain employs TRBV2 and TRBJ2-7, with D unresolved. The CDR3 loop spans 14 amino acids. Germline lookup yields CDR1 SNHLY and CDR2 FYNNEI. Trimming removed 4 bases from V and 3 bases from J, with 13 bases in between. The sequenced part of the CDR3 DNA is TGTGCCAGCAGTGGCCCTGCACAGTTCTACGAG. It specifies CASSGPAQFYE. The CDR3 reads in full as CASSGPAQFYEQYF.

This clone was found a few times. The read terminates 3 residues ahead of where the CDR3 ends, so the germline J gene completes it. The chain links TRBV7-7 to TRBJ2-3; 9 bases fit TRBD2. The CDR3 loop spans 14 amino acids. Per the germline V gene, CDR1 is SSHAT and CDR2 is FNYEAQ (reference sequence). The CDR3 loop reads CASSSAGGGETQYF. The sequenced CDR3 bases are TGTGCCAGCAGCTCGGCGGGAGGGGGGGAGACG.

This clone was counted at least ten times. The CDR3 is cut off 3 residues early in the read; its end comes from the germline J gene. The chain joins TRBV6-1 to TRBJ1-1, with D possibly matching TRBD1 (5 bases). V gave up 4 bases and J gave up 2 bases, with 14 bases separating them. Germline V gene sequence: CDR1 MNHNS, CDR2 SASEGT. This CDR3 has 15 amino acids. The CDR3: CASSVQGSANTEAFF. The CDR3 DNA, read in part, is TGTGCCAGCAGTGTCCAGGGATCTGCAAACACTGAA.

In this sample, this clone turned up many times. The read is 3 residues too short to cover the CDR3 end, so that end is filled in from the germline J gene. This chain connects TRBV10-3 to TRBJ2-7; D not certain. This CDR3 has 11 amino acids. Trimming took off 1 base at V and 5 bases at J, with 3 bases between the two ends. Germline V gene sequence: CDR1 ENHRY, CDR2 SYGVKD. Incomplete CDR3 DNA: TGTGCCATCAGTGAGTATAACGAG. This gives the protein CAISEYNE. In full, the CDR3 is CAISEYNEQYF.

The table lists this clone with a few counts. The CDR3 here is CAWSPQLYGQYF. The DNA read from the CDR3 is TGTGCCTGGAGTCCACAGCTCTATGGT. V and J are TRBV30 and TRBJ2-4; D is unclear. The read ends 3 residues before the CDR3 terminus; that terminus is restored from the germline J gene. The CDR3 runs 12 residues. Germline V gene lookup returns CDR1 GTSNPN and CDR2 SVGIG (reference sequence).

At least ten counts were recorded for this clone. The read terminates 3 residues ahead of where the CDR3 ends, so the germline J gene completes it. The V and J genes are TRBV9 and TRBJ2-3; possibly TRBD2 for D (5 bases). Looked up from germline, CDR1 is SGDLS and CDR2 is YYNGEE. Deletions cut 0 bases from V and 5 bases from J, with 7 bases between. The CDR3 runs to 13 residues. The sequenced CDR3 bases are TGTGCCAGCAGCGTAGCACGGGGAGATACG. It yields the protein CASSVARGDT. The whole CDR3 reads CASSVARGDTQYF.

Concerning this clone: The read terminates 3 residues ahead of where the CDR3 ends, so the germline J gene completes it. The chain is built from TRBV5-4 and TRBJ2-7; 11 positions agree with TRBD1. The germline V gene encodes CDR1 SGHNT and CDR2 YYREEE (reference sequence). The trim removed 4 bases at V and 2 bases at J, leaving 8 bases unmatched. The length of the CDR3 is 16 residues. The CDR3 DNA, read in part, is TGTGCCAGCAGCGGGGGGACAGGGGGGCCCCCCTACGAG. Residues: CASSGGTGGPPYE. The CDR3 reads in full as CASSGGTGGPPYEQYF.

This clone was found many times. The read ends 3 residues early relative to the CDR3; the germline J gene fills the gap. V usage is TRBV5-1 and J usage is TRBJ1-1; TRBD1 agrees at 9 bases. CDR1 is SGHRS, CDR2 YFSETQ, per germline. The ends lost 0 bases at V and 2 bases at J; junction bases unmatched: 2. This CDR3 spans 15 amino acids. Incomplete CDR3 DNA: TGCGCCAGCAGCTTGGGGACAGGGGAAAACACTGAA. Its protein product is CASSLGTGENTE. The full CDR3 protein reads CASSLGTGENTEAFF.

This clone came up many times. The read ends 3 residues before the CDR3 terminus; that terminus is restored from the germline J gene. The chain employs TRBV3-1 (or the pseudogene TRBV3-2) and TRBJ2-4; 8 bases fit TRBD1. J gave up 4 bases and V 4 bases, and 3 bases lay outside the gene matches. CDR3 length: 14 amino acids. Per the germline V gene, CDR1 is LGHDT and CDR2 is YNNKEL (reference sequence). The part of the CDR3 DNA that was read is TGTGCCAGCAGCCGCCGGACAGGGAAAAACATT. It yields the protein CASSRRTGKNI. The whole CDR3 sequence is CASSRRTGKNIQYF.

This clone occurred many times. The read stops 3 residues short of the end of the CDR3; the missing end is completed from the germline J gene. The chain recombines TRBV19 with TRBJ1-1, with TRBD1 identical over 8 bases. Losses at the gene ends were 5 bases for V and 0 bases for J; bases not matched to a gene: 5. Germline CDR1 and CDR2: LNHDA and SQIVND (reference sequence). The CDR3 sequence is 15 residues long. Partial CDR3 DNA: TGTGCCAGTAGTTCAGGACAGGGCTTGAACACTGAA. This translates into CASSSGQGLNTE. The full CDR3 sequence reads CASSSGQGLNTEAFF.

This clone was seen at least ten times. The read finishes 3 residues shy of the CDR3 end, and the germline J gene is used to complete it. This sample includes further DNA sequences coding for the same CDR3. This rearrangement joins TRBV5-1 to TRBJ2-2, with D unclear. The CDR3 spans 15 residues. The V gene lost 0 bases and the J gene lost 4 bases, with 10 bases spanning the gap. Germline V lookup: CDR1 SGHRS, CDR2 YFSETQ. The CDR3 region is CASSLALAGTGELFF. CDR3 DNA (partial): TGCGCCAGCAGCTTGGCTTTGGCAGGCACCGGGGAG.

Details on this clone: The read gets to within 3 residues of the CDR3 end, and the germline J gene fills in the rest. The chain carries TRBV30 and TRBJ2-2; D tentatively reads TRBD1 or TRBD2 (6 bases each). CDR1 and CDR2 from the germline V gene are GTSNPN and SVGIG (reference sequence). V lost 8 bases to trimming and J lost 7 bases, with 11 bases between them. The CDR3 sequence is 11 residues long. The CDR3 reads CAGGGLGELFF. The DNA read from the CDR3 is TGTGCCGGAGGGGGTCTCGGGGAG.

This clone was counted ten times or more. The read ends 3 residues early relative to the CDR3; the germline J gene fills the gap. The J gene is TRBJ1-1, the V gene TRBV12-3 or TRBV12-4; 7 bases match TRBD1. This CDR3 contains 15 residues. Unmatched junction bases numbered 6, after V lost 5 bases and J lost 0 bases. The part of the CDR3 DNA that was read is TGTGCCAGCAGTGCGTTCAGGGGGGTGAACACTGAA. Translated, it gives CASSAFRGVNTE. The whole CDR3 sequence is CASSAFRGVNTEAFF.

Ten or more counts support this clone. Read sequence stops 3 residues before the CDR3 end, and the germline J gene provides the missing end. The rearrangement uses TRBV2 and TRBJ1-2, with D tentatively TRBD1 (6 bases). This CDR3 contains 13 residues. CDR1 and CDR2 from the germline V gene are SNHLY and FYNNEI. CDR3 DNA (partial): TGTGCCAGCAGTTCCTCTGACGGGGGGGCC. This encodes CASSSSDGGA. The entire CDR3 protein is CASSSSDGGAYTF.

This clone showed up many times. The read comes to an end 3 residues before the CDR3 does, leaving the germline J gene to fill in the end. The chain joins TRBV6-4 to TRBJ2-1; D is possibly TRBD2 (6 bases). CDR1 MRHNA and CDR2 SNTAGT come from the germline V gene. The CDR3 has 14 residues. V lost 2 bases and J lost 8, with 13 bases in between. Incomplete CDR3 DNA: TGTGCCAGCAGTGACGTTACTGGCGGGGATGAG. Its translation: CASSDVTGGDE. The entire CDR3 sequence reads CASSDVTGGDEQFF.

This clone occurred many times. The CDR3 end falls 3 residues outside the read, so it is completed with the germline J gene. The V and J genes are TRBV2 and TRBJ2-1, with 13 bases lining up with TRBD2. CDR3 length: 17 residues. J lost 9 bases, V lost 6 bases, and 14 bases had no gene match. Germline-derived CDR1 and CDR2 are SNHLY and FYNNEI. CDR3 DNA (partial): TGTGCCAGCAGCCCGATGGATCGGACTAGCGGGAGTATTGAG. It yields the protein CASSPMDRTSGSIE. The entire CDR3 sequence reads CASSPMDRTSGSIEQFF.

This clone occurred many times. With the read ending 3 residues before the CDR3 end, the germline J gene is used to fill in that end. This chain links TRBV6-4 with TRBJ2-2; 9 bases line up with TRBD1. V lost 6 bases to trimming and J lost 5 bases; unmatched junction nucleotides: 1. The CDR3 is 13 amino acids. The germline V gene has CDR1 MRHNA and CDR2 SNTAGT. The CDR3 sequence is CASRGTGTGELFF. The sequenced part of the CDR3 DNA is TGTGCCAGCAGGGGGACAGGGACCGGGGAG.

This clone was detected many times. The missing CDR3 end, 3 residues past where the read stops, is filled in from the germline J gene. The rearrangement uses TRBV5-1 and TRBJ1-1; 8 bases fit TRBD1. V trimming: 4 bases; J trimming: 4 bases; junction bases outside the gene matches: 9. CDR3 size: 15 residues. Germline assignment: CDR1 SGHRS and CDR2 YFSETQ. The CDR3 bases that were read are TGCGCCAGCAGCACCGCAACAGGGGGTGGCACTGAA. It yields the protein CASSTATGGGTE. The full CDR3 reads CASSTATGGGTEAFF.